This TCR beta chain was identified in a study of blood T cell repertoires in COVID-19. Looking at the study overall: T cells, B-cell-depleted T cells, or PBMCs provided the cDNA or gDNA that served as material.

The V gene end was trimmed by 6 bases and the J gene end by 0 bases; junction bases not matched to a gene: 9. The CDR3 length is 17 residues. Germline-derived CDR1 and CDR2 are MDHEN and SYDVKM. Clones were sequenced by immunoSEQ multiplex PCR, and TCRdb holds only the in-frame ones, with some missing. Here the sample spans 100,000 to 120,000 clones, more than 70% being singletons. Material for sequencing was peripheral blood. The rearrangement uses TRBV28 and TRBJ2-3; 10 bases are a match to TRBD2. The TCR sequence derives from a woman between 50 and 59 years old with acute or convalescent COVID-19. The CDR3 loop reads CASSSIGLAVSTDTQYF. In DNA, the CDR3 is TGTGCCAGCAGCTCCATAGGACTAGCGGTTAGCACAGATACGCAGTATTTT.